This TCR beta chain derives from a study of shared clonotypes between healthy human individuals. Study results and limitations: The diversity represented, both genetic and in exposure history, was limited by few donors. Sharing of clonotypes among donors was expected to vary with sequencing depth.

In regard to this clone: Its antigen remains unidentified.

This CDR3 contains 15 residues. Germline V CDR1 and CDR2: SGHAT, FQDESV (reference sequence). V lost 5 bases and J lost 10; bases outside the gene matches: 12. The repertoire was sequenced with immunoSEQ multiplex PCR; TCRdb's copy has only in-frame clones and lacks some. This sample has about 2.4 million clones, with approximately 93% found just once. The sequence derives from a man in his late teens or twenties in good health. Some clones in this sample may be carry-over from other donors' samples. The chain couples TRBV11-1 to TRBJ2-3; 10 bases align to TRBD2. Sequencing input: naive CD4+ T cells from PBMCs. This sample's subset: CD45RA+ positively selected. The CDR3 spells CASSPRLAGLRAQYF. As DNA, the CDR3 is TGTGCCAGCAGCCCAAGACTAGCGGGCCTCCGGGCGCAGTATTTT.